These T cell receptor beta chains were read from a single sample in a study of blood T cell repertoires in COVID-19. TCRdb's copy holds only in-frame clones and misses some; the assay was immunoSEQ multiplex PCR. The table includes some 300,000 clones, roughly nine tenths detected once. The sample consisted of PBMCs or T cells enriched from blood (not recorded which). Receptors originate from a woman in her forties or fifties who had been exposed to COVID-19. Both conserved end residues are part of each CDR3. The D gene is left open where the match is weak. The listing skips clone size in some rows; elsewhere it reads once, few, many or a size class.

D: TRBD1; V: TRBV5-4; size: -; J: TRBJ1-4; DNA: TGTGCCAGCAGCTTAGGGACAGCAACTAATGAAAAACTGTTTTTT; CDR3: CASSLGTATNEKLFF
D: -; V: TRBV4-2; size: -; J: TRBJ1-4; DNA: TGTGCCAGCAGCCAAGGTTCTGGGGCCAGTGAAAAACTGTTTTTT; CDR3: CASSQGSGASEKLFF
D: -; V: TRBV19; size: -; J: TRBJ2-3; DNA: TGTGCCAGTAGTAGCACAGGGGGGGGCAATACGCAGTATTTT; CDR3: CASSSTGGGNTQYF
D: TRBD1; V: TRBV10-3; size: -; J: TRBJ2-1; DNA: TGTGCCATCAGTGAGTCGACAGGGCATGAGCAGTTCTTC; CDR3: CAISESTGHEQFF
D: -; V: TRBV6-1; size: -; J: TRBJ2-1; DNA: TGTGCCAGCAGTGAAAGGACAATCTCCTACAATGAGCAGTTCTTC; CDR3: CASSERTISYNEQFF
D: TRBD1; V: TRBV2; size: -; J: TRBJ1-1; DNA: TGCCAGACAGGGTACGGGATGAACACTGAAGCTTTCTTT; CDR3: CQTGYGMNTEAFF
D: TRBD1; V: TRBV27; size: -; J: TRBJ1-5; DNA: TGTGCCAGCAGTCCCGGGACAGGGGGGGACAATCAGCCCCAGCATTTT; CDR3: CASSPGTGGDNQPQHF
D: -; V: TRBV9; size: -; J: TRBJ2-2; DNA: TGTGCCAGCAGCGTAGACAGGAACACCGGGGAGCTGTTTTTT; CDR3: CASSVDRNTGELFF
D: -; V: TRBV4-1; size: -; J: TRBJ1-2; DNA: TGCGCCAGCAGCCAAGATTCAGGGGTCGATGGCTACACCTTC; CDR3: CASSQDSGVDGYTF
D: -; V: TRBV5-4; size: -; J: TRBJ1-6; DNA: TGTGCCAGCAGCAAAGACACCCCAGGTTCACCCCTCCACTTT; CDR3: CASSKDTPGSPLHF
D: -; V: TRBV28; size: -; J: TRBJ2-4; DNA: TGTGCCAGCAGTTTTGCAGATCCAAAAAACAAAAACATTCAGTACTTC; CDR3: CASSFADPKNKNIQYF
D: -; V: TRBV6-6; size: -; J: TRBJ2-1; DNA: TGTGCCACCACAACAGCCTCCTACAATGAGCAGTTCTTC; CDR3: CATTTASYNEQFF
D: -; V: TRBV11-3; size: -; J: TRBJ2-3; DNA: TGTGCCAGCAGCTTAGACGCAGGAGATACGCAGTATTTT; CDR3: CASSLDAGDTQYF
D: -; V: TRBV2; size: -; J: TRBJ2-2; DNA: TGTGCCAGCAAGGACGGGGGAGGAACCGGGGAGCTGTTTTTT; CDR3: CASKDGGGTGELFF
D: -; V: TRBV29-1; size: -; J: TRBJ1-1; DNA: TGCAGCGCAAAGACCGGTCGGGGGAGCACTGAAGCTTTCTTT; CDR3: CSAKTGRGSTEAFF
D: -; V: TRBV6-5; size: -; J: TRBJ1-2; DNA: TGTGCCAGTACAAGGGCCGGGGGTGGCTACACCTTC; CDR3: CASTRAGGGYTF
D: -; V: TRBV7-9; size: -; J: TRBJ2-7; DNA: TGTGCCAGCAGCCGCCTCGAACAGGGATACGAGCAGTACTTC; CDR3: CASSRLEQGYEQYF
D: TRBD1; V: TRBV27; size: -; J: TRBJ1-2; DNA: TGTGCCAGCACCATTTCCATCCGACAGGGCATAAACTATGGCTACACCTTC; CDR3: CASTISIRQGINYGYTF
D: -; V: TRBV29-1; size: -; J: TRBJ1-2; DNA: TGCAGCGTTGAAGATAACGGGAATAACTATGGCTACACCTTC; CDR3: CSVEDNGNNYGYTF
D: TRBD1; V: TRBV5-1; size: -; J: TRBJ1-6; DNA: TGCGCCAGCAGCTTAACAGGGGCATCCTATAATTCACCCCTCCACTTT; CDR3: CASSLTGASYNSPLHF
D: -; V: TRBV5-8; size: -; J: TRBJ2-5; DNA: TGTGCCAGCAGCTTAGGGCCCGGGGTCCAAGAGACCCAGTACTTC; CDR3: CASSLGPGVQETQYF
D: -; V: TRBV28; size: few; J: TRBJ1-6; DNA: TGTGCCAGCAGTTACCGGGGGGGGGCGAACTATAATTCACCCCTCCACTTT; CDR3: CASSYRGGANYNSPLHF
D: -; V: TRBV28; size: -; J: TRBJ1-5; DNA: TGTGCCAGCAGTTTAACAGGGAGAGGTCAGCCCCAGCATTTT; CDR3: CASSLTGRGQPQHF
D: TRBD2; V: TRBV9; size: -; J: TRBJ2-1; DNA: TGTGCCAGCAGCGTTGGGCGGGGGGGAACCTACAATGAGCAGTTCTTC; CDR3: CASSVGRGGTYNEQFF
D: TRBD2; V: TRBV5-1; size: -; J: TRBJ2-3; DNA: TGCGCCAGCAGTTCCACGCCGGGACTAGGGCTGGCAGATACGCAGTATTTT; CDR3: CASSSTPGLGLADTQYF
D: -; V: TRBV4-1; size: -; J: TRBJ2-3; DNA: TGCGCCAGCAGCCAAGAATCAGGAGGGCCGCAGTATTTT; CDR3: CASSQESGGPQYF
D: TRBD2; V: TRBV30; size: -; J: TRBJ2-2; DNA: TGTGCCTCGCGGGAGGGGGCAACCGGGGAGCTGTTTTTT; CDR3: CASREGATGELFF
D: TRBD1; V: TRBV5-6; size: once; J: TRBJ2-5; DNA: TGTGCCAGCAGCTACTTCGACAGGGCGCAAGAGACCCAGTACTTC; CDR3: CASSYFDRAQETQYF
D: -; V: TRBV6-1; size: -; J: TRBJ1-6; DNA: TGTGCCAGCAGTGAAGTAGGGGGCTATAATTCACCCCTCCACTTT; CDR3: CASSEVGGYNSPLHF
D: TRBD1; V: TRBV4-2; size: -; J: TRBJ1-5; DNA: TGTGCCAGCAGCCAGGAAGGACAGGGATCCCAGCCCCAGCATTTT; CDR3: CASSQEGQGSQPQHF
D: TRBD1; V: TRBV5-6; size: -; J: TRBJ2-1; DNA: TGTGCCAGCAGCTCGGGGACAGGGACATACAATGAGCAGTTCTTC; CDR3: CASSSGTGTYNEQFF
D: -; V: TRBV3-1/TRBV3-2; size: -; J: TRBJ1-2; DNA: TGTGCCAGCAGCCAATCTCTATCGGACTATGGCTACACCTTC; CDR3: CASSQSLSDYGYTF
D: TRBD1; V: TRBV27; size: once; J: TRBJ2-2; DNA: TGTGCCAGCAGCCAGACAGGGGCGAACACCGGGGAGCTGTTTTTT; CDR3: CASSQTGANTGELFF
D: TRBD1; V: TRBV28; size: once; J: TRBJ1-2; DNA: TGTGCCAGCAGTTCACCACAGGGGCCAAGATATGGCTACACCTTC; CDR3: CASSSPQGPRYGYTF
D: TRBD1; V: TRBV6-5; size: once; J: TRBJ1-2; DNA: TGTGCCAGCAGTAGACAGGGGATGTATGTGGGCTACACCTTC; CDR3: CASSRQGMYVGYTF
D: TRBD1; V: TRBV25-1; size: -; J: TRBJ2-7; DNA: TGTGCCAGCAGTCAACCGGGACAGGGGGCGGATGAGCAGTACTTC; CDR3: CASSQPGQGADEQYF
D: TRBD1; V: TRBV5-1; size: -; J: TRBJ2-3; DNA: TGCGCCAGCAGATGGGACAGGGGAGGGGGCCTTAGCACAGATACGCAGTATTTT; CDR3: CASRWDRGGGLSTDTQYF
D: TRBD2; V: TRBV7-2; size: -; J: TRBJ2-7; DNA: TGTGCCAGCAGCTTAGATGCGGGGGGTTCCAGCTACGAGCAGTACTTC; CDR3: CASSLDAGGSSYEQYF
D: -; V: TRBV5-1; size: -; J: TRBJ2-3; DNA: TGCGCCAGCAGTACAACCGGGGATACGCAGTATTTT; CDR3: CASSTTGDTQYF
D: -; V: TRBV6-5; size: -; J: TRBJ1-5; DNA: TGTGCCAGCAGCCCATCCAGGGGAAGCAATCAGCCCCAGCATTTT; CDR3: CASSPSRGSNQPQHF
D: -; V: TRBV7-9; size: -; J: TRBJ1-2; DNA: TGTGCCAGCAGCTCTATGGGACAACCCCCAAACTATGGCTACACCTTC; CDR3: CASSSMGQPPNYGYTF
D: -; V: TRBV28; size: once; J: TRBJ2-2; DNA: TGTGCCAGCAGGCCTAGGGGAACCGGGGAGCTGTTTTTT; CDR3: CASRPRGTGELFF
D: TRBD1; V: TRBV2; size: -; J: TRBJ1-1; DNA: TGTGCCAGCACCCGGGACAGGGGTAGGGCTGAAGCTTTCTTT; CDR3: CASTRDRGRAEAFF
D: -; V: TRBV3-1/TRBV3-2; size: few; J: TRBJ1-2; DNA: TGTGCCACGTCAAGCGTCTATGGCTACACCTTC; CDR3: CATSSVYGYTF
D: -; V: TRBV6-5; size: -; J: TRBJ2-5; DNA: TGTGCCAGCAGTTCCCCGCCTAGCTCGGAGACCCAGTACTTC; CDR3: CASSSPPSSETQYF
D: TRBD1; V: TRBV5-1; size: -; J: TRBJ2-7; DNA: TGCGCCAGCAGCTTAGGCCAGGGGGCCAGGGAGCAGTACTTC; CDR3: CASSLGQGAREQYF
D: TRBD2; V: TRBV27; size: -; J: TRBJ2-1; DNA: TGTGCCAGCACCTCATGGACTAGCTCCCACAATGAGCAGTTCTTC; CDR3: CASTSWTSSHNEQFF
D: TRBD1; V: TRBV29-1; size: few; J: TRBJ1-2; DNA: TGCAGCGTTGAAGATAGGGGACAGGGCGACTATGGCTACACCTTC; CDR3: CSVEDRGQGDYGYTF